This TCR beta chain was found in a study of spatial heterogeneity in lung cancer. About the research overall: Detection of beta-chain sequences consistently exceeded that of alpha-chain sequences.

Time point described: sample taken at primary tumor resection. Without sorting, whole RNA was sequenced from tumor, nontumor lung or frozen PBMC. Trimming at V came to 0 bases and at J to 15 bases, leaving 16 bases not matched to a gene. Per the germline V gene, CDR1 is SGDLS and CDR2 is YYNGEE. CDR3 length: 17 amino acids. In its sample, this clonotype was seen many times. Each CDR3 protein gets one entry after TCRdb re-called the 5' RACE reads with MiXCR. Of 35,000 to 55,000 distinct CDR3 sequences listed, roughly 15% are singletons. This TCR was sampled from a male donor with early-stage non-small cell lung cancer. The V call is TRBV9, the J call TRBJ2-2; TRBD2 matches 11 bases. This specimen consisted of PBMCs, obtained at surgery. The CDR3 loop reads CASSVGPSGRNNPSVFF. CDR3 nucleotide sequence: TGTGCCAGCAGCGTAGGGCCTAGCGGGAGGAACAATCCTTCGGTGTTTTTT.